Each of the 27 T cell receptor beta chains below was sequenced from the same sample in a study of blood T cell repertoires in COVID-19. Here immunoSEQ multiplex PCR was the method, and the copy in TCRdb shows in-frame clones only, minus some. The data hold roughly 130,000 clones, with 84% observed a single time. The sample comprised PBMCs or T cells enriched from blood (not recorded which). The receptors come from a man in his forties with acute COVID-19.

The chain employs TRBV4-2 and TRBJ2-1; 11 bases line up with TRBD2. J gave up 4 bases and V 0 bases, and 5 bases lay outside the gene matches. From germline, CDR1 is LGHNA and CDR2 YNFKEQ. The CDR3 loop spans 17 amino acids. The CDR3 sequence: CASSQDLLAGVYNEQFF. The DNA of the CDR3 is TGTGCCAGCAGCCAAGATCTACTAGCGGGAGTATACAATGAGCAGTTCTTC.

V is TRBV6-2 or TRBV6-3 and J is TRBJ2-7, with unresolved D. Germline V gene lookup returns CDR1 MNHEY and CDR2 SVGEGT. The CDR3 runs 15 residues. V lost 6 bases and J lost 3, with 18 bases in between. CDR3 loop: CASSPPLGSRYEQYF. For the CDR3, the DNA is TGTGCCAGCAGCCCGCCCCTGGGCAGCCGCTACGAGCAGTACTTC.

This clone was seen only a few times. The chain links TRBV19 to TRBJ1-5, with 8 bases aligning to TRBD1. The V gene end was trimmed by 5 bases and the J gene end by 7 bases; junction bases not matched to a gene: 7. Germline V CDR1 and CDR2: LNHDA, SQIVND (reference sequence). CDR3 length equals 14 residues. CDR3 sequence: CASSATGGGQPQHF. DNA of the CDR3: TGTGCCAGTAGTGCTACAGGGGGGGGACAGCCCCAGCATTTT.

The J gene is TRBJ2-1, the V gene TRBV6-2 or TRBV6-3, with TRBD2 matching over 8 bases. J lost 6 bases, V lost 2 bases, and 6 bases had no gene match. Germline V gene lookup returns CDR1 MNHEY and CDR2 SVGEGT. The CDR3 is 15 amino acids. The CDR3 loop is CASSYAGGVGNEQFF. CDR3 bases: TGTGCCAGCAGTTACGCCGGGGGGGTAGGCAATGAGCAGTTCTTC.

In this sample, this clone turned up once. The chain combines TRBV5-8 with TRBJ2-5, with D possibly TRBD2 on 5 matching bases. Germline CDR1 reads SGHTS; CDR2 reads YDEGEE. Deletions cut 4 bases from V and 7 bases from J, with 14 bases between. The CDR3 contains 13 residues. The CDR3 here is CASSPTGLGTQYF. The DNA for the CDR3 is TGTGCCAGCAGCCCGACGGGGTTGGGGACCCAGTACTTC. The whole variable domain, filled in from reference TRBV5-8 and TRBJ2-5, reads EAGVTQSPTHLIKTRGQQATLRCSPISGHTSVYWYQQALGLGLQFLLWYDEGEERNRGNFPPRFSGRQFPNYSSELNVNALELEDSALYLCASSPTGLGTQYFGPGTRLLVL.

This sequence joins TRBV30 and TRBJ1-2; tentative D call: TRBD1 (5 bases). Trimming removed 3 bases at V and 6 bases at J, with 20 bases between. This CDR3 has 15 amino acids. Germline V CDR1 and CDR2: GTSNPN, SVGIG (reference sequence). The chain's CDR3 is CAWSPRNQGGNGYTF. The CDR3 DNA reads TGTGCCTGGAGCCCTAGGAATCAGGGAGGAAATGGCTACACCTTC.

The chain joins TRBV27 to TRBJ1-1, with D maybe TRBD1 (5 bases). Trimming left V 0 bases short and J 6 bases short, with 14 bases between. The CDR3 is made up of 15 amino acids. Per germline, CDR1 MNHEY and CDR2 SMNVEV (reference sequence). CDR3 protein: CASSLSLKGAPEAFF. CDR3 in DNA: TGTGCCAGCAGTTTATCCCTAAAAGGGGCCCCTGAAGCTTTCTTT.

The chain has TRBV16 and TRBJ2-5, with a tentative D call TRBD2 (5 bases). Germline loops: CDR1 KGHSY, CDR2 FQNENV. V lost 2 bases and J lost 2, with 6 bases in between. The length of the CDR3 is 13 residues. CDR3 coding DNA: TGTGCCAGCAGCCAAGAGGGTCAAGAGACCCAGTACTTC. This codes for CASSQEGQETQYF.

This chain connects TRBV19 to TRBJ2-7; 13 bases fit TRBD2. The CDR3 extends over 16 amino acids. Germline V gene lookup returns CDR1 LNHDA and CDR2 SQIVND (reference sequence). The V gene end was trimmed by 4 bases and the J gene end by 6 bases; junction bases not matched to a gene: 9. The DNA of the CDR3 is TGTGCCAGTAGTACCTCTCGGACTAGCGGGAGTGGCGAGCAGTACTTC. Translation gives CASSTSRTSGSGEQYF.

The chain employs TRBV21-1 and TRBJ1-5. TRBV21-1 is recorded as a pseudogene. The CDR3 contains 15 residues. The chain's CDR3 is CASSPPRVSNQPQHF. The CDR3 DNA follows: TGTGCCAGCAGCCCCCCGAGGGTGAGCAATCAGCCCCAGCATTTT.

The chain combines TRBV9 with TRBJ2-5; maybe TRBD1 (6 bases). V shed 0 bases and J shed 0 bases, with 9 bases lying between them. This CDR3 comprises 15 residues. CDR1 is SGDLS, CDR2 YYNGEE, per germline. The DNA for the CDR3 is TGTGCCAGCAGCGTAGGGACAGCGAACCAAGAGACCCAGTACTTC. This translates into CASSVGTANQETQYF. The complete variable domain, with remaining parts taken from reference TRBV9 and TRBJ2-5, reads DSGVTQTPKHLITATGQRVTLRCSPRSGDLSVYWYQQSLDQGLQFLIQYYNGEERAKGNILERFSAQQFPDLHSELNLSSLELGDSALYFCASSVGTANQETQYFGPGTRLLVL.

The chain links TRBV14 to TRBJ1-2; D may be TRBD1 (5 bases). Trimming pared 1 base from V and 0 bases from J, leaving 9 bases between. This CDR3 has 15 residues. Germline CDR1 is SGHDN and CDR2 is FVKESK. The CDR3 DNA sequence: TGTGCCAGCAGCCAAGGTTCCAGGGCTAACTATGGCTACACCTTC. It codes for CASSQGSRANYGYTF.

The rearrangement uses TRBV5-4 and TRBJ2-7; 7 bases match TRBD2. V was clipped by 0 bases and J by 3 bases; unmatched bases: 0. This CDR3 region has 13 residues. Per the germline V gene, CDR1 is SGHNT and CDR2 is YYREEE (reference sequence). CDR3 residues: CASSLGGGYEQYF. The CDR3 region has the DNA TGTGCCAGCAGCTTGGGGGGGGGCTACGAGCAGTACTTC.

The chain combines TRBV3-1 (or the pseudogene TRBV3-2) with TRBJ1-3, with no clear D. Trimming took off 4 bases at V and 0 bases at J, with 19 bases between the two ends. Per germline, CDR1 LGHDT and CDR2 YNNKEL (reference sequence). The CDR3 spans 18 residues. CDR3 sequence reads: CASSPQATDPYSGNTIYF. As DNA, the CDR3 is TGTGCCAGCAGCCCCCAGGCAACAGATCCCTACTCTGGAAACACCATATATTTT.

The genes are TRBV2 and TRBJ1-1; no clear D. The CDR3 extends over 14 amino acids. The germline V gene has CDR1 SNHLY and CDR2 FYNNEI. Between the trimmed V and J ends, which lost 8 bases and 4 bases, there was a span of 17 bases. As DNA, the CDR3 is TGTGCCAGCGGCCAACGGGTTTATGGCACTGAAGCTTTCTTT. Translated, it gives CASGQRVYGTEAFF.

This chain uses TRBV19 with TRBJ1-5; no clear D. V gave up 5 bases and J gave up 0 bases, with 14 bases separating them. Germline V CDR1 and CDR2: LNHDA, SQIVND (reference sequence). The CDR3 extends over 16 amino acids. The CDR3 sequence is CASSSRTDYSNQPQHF. For the CDR3, the DNA is TGTGCCAGTAGTTCCAGAACCGACTATAGCAATCAGCCCCAGCATTTT.

The chain carries TRBV5-6 and TRBJ2-7; tentatively, D is TRBD1 (7 bases). Trimming left V 0 bases short and J 3 bases short, with 16 bases between. CDR1 and CDR2 from the germline V gene are SGHDT and YYEEEE. The length of the CDR3 is 16 residues. The CDR3 is CASSLGPGGGFYEQYF. DNA for the CDR3: TGTGCCAGCAGCTTGGGTCCCGGAGGGGGCTTCTACGAGCAGTACTTC. Full variable domain (outside the CDR3, taken from reference TRBV5-6 and TRBJ2-7): DAGVTQSPTHLIKTRGQQVTLRCSPKSGHDTVSWYQQALGQGPQFIFQYYEEEERQRGNFPDRFSGHQFPNYSSELNVNALLLGDSALYLCASSLGPGGGFYEQYFGPGTRLTVT.

The V and J genes are TRBV10-3 and TRBJ1-1; D not certain. There are 11 residues in the CDR3. V lost 11 bases to trimming and J lost 4 bases, with 11 bases between them. Germline-derived CDR1 and CDR2 are ENHRY and SYGVKD. The CDR3: CAAGEITEAFF. In DNA, the CDR3 is TGTGCCGCCGGGGAGATCACTGAAGCTTTCTTT.

The CDR3 region has the DNA TGCGCCAGCACCCGGGACAGAACCACCGGGGAGCTGTTTTTT. This encodes CASTRDRTTGELFF. The chain combines TRBV10-1 with TRBJ2-2; 7 positions agree with TRBD1. V trimming: 7 bases; J trimming: 4 bases; junction bases outside the gene matches: 6. Germline CDR1 and CDR2: WNHNN and SYGVQD (reference sequence). The CDR3 covers 14 residues.

The chain has TRBV6-2 or TRBV6-3 and TRBJ2-1, with D tentatively TRBD2 (6 bases). The germline V gene encodes CDR1 MNHEY and CDR2 SVGEGT. The ends were cut back, 5 bases at V and 2 bases at J, with 10 bases in the middle. CDR3 length: 14 amino acids. Written as DNA, the CDR3 is TGTGCCAGCAGTGCGGGACGTGCCTACAATGAGCAGTTCTTC. Translated: CASSAGRAYNEQFF.

The chain employs TRBV5-1 and TRBJ2-1; the D gene is possibly TRBD2 (6 bases). Trimming shortened V by 3 bases and J by 2 bases, and 9 bases separated the two germline ends. Germline V gives CDR1 SGHRS, CDR2 YFSETQ. The CDR3 length is 14 residues. Here the CDR3 reads CASSSGVAYNEQFF. CDR3 in DNA: TGCGCCAGCAGCTCGGGAGTCGCCTACAATGAGCAGTTCTTC. Full variable domain (rest looked up from reference TRBV5-1 and TRBJ2-1): KAGVTQTPRYLIKTRGQQVTLSCSPISGHRSVSWYQQTPGQGLQFLFEYFSETQRNKGNFPGRFSGRQFSNSRSEMNVSTLELGDSALYLCASSSGVAYNEQFFGPGTRLTVL.

This chain uses TRBV5-1 with TRBJ2-3, with 7 bases aligning to TRBD2. Trimming removed 0 bases from V and 0 bases from J; junction bases left unmatched: 10. Germline CDR1 SGHRS, CDR2 YFSETQ. CDR3 length: 18 residues. In DNA, the CDR3 is TGCGCCAGCAGCTTGGAAGTCGGGGGGTCGTTTAGCACAGATACGCAGTATTTT. Translation gives CASSLEVGGSFSTDTQYF.

V and J are TRBV7-8 and TRBJ1-2; D is possibly TRBD1 (5 bases). The germline V and J ends were trimmed by 2 bases and 6 bases, with 19 bases remaining between them. CDR1 and CDR2 (germline): SGHVS, FQNEAQ. This CDR3 region has 16 residues. The CDR3 loop is CASSLIEPSGGDGYTF. DNA of the CDR3: TGTGCCAGCAGCTTAATCGAGCCCTCCGGGGGGGATGGCTACACCTTC.

The rearrangement joins TRBV6-5 to TRBJ2-1, with D possibly being TRBD2 (5 bases). V was pared by 4 bases and J by 15 bases, with 13 bases between. This CDR3 contains 11 residues. The germline CDR1 and CDR2 sequences are MNHEY and SVGAGI. This chain's CDR3 is CASSSEDHPFF. CDR3 bases: TGTGCCAGCAGTTCGGAGGACCATCCGTTCTTC.

This CDR3 is CASSFSESLRGQYF. The CDR3 bases are TGCGCCAGCAGCTTTTCGGAGAGCCTACGAGGGCAGTACTTC. This sequence joins TRBV5-1 and TRBJ2-7; no definite D call. This CDR3 spans 14 amino acids. CDR1 SGHRS and CDR2 YFSETQ come from the germline V gene. Trimming removed 2 bases at V and 9 bases at J, with 18 bases between.

This clone was counted a single time. V is TRBV19 and J is TRBJ2-1; TRBD2 matches 9 bases. The junction had 13 bases not matched to a gene; V was cut back by 1 base and J by 0 bases. This CDR3 has 20 amino acids. Germline-derived CDR1 and CDR2 are LNHDA and SQIVND (reference sequence). CDR3: CASSIAAAGGSTSSYNEQFF. The CDR3 nucleotides are TGTGCCAGTAGTATAGCCGCTGCGGGAGGGTCTACTAGCTCCTACAATGAGCAGTTCTTC.

The chain uses TRBV7-6 and TRBJ1-2, with a tentative D call TRBD1 (5 bases). This CDR3 is 13 amino acids long. Germline assignment: CDR1 SGHVS and CDR2 FNYEAQ. Trimming pared 5 bases from V and 4 bases from J, leaving 11 bases between. In DNA form, the CDR3 reads TGTGCCAGCAGCACCGACAGATCCTATGGCTACACCTTC. Protein product: CASSTDRSYGYTF. The whole variable domain, filled in from reference TRBV7-6 and TRBJ1-2, reads GAGVSQSPRYKVTKRGQDVALRCDPISGHVSLYWYRQALGQGPEFLTYFNYEAQQDKSGLPNDRFSAERPEGSISTLTIQRTEQRDSAMYRCASSTDRSYGYTFGSGTRLTVV.